This is a list of T cell receptor beta chains from one sample in a study of cytomegalovirus exposure and HLA in healthy donors. The table came from immunoSEQ multiplex PCR; TCRdb's copy has only in-frame clones and leaves some out. The sample yields some 140,000 clones, just under 80% seen once. The sample was PBMCs. These TCRs come from a woman between 18 and 29 years old in good health and CMV-seronegative. The CDR3 runs from the conserved cysteine through the conserved F or W. A D gene is named only where the DNA matches it firmly. Size tells how often a clone was seen (once, few, many) or the class of an expanded clone, and some rows leave it out.

TRBD1	TRBV2	NA	TRBJ2-7	TGTGCCAGCAGTACCGGGACAGGGGAGGTCGAGCAGTACTTC	CASSTGTGEVEQYF
NA	TRBV5-1	NA	TRBJ1-1	TGCGCCAGCAGCTTGGGAGAGACAGGAGGCACTGAAGCTTTCTTT	CASSLGETGGTEAFF
TRBD1	TRBV6-5	NA	TRBJ1-1	TGTGCCAGCAGCCCCGACAGGGACACTGAAGCTTTCTTT	CASSPDRDTEAFF
NA	TRBV4-1	few	TRBJ1-1	TGCGCCAGCAGCCAAGAGGCGCGCGGCACTGAAGCTTTCTTT	CASSQEARGTEAFF
NA	TRBV9	NA	TRBJ2-2	TGTGCCAGCAGCGCGGGGCCGGCGGGATCCCTGGAGACCGGGGAGCTGTTTTTT	CASSAGPAGSLETGELFF
NA	TRBV6-1	NA	TRBJ2-2	TGTGCCAGCAGTGGACATGAACCCGCGAACACCGGGGAGCTGTTTTTT	CASSGHEPANTGELFF
TRBD1	TRBV6-4	NA	TRBJ1-5	TGTGCCAGCAGTGCAGGGGGTGATCAGCCCCAGCATTTT	CASSAGGDQPQHF
NA	TRBV5-5	NA	TRBJ1-4	TGTGCCAGCAGCCTGACAGGACCAGCAACTAATGAAAAACTGTTTTTT	CASSLTGPATNEKLFF
NA	TRBV4-1	NA	TRBJ1-2	TGCGCCAGCAGCCAAGATGTTGGCCAGGTCTATGGCTACACCTTC	CASSQDVGQVYGYTF
NA	TRBV30	NA	TRBJ1-3	TGTGCCTGGAGTTCGGGGGGGGCTGGAAACACCATATATTTT	CAWSSGGAGNTIYF
TRBD2	TRBV7-4	NA	TRBJ2-5	TGTGCCAGCAGCTCGGGACTAGCGGGGCAGTGGACCCAGTACTTC	CASSSGLAGQWTQYF
NA	TRBV7-8	NA	TRBJ1-2	TGTGCCAGCAGCTTAGCTCTGGGGGGTGGCTACACCTTC	CASSLALGGGYTF
NA	TRBV6-5	NA	TRBJ2-5	TGTGCCAGCAGGGATCGGGACATTAGGGGGGAGACCCAGTACTTC	CASRDRDIRGETQYF
TRBD2	TRBV30	NA	TRBJ2-5	TGTGCCTGGACCCCATGGCTAGCGGGAGTAGAGACCCAGTACTTC	CAWTPWLAGVETQYF
TRBD2	TRBV7-9	few	TRBJ2-3	TGTGCCAGCAGCTTAGACTGGACTAGTCTAGATACGCAGTATTTT	CASSLDWTSLDTQYF
NA	TRBV29-1	NA	TRBJ2-7	TGCAGCGTTGGGGGACTCTACGAGCAGTACTTC	CSVGGLYEQYF
TRBD1	TRBV6-1	NA	TRBJ1-1	TGTGCCAGCAGTCCCCGACAGGGTATGAACACTGAAGCTTTCTTT	CASSPRQGMNTEAFF
NA	TRBV5-1	NA	TRBJ2-5	TGCGCCAGCAGCTTGGTCGGAGGGCGGGAGACCCAGTACTTC	CASSLVGGRETQYF
TRBD2	TRBV9	NA	TRBJ2-5	TGTGCCAGCAGCGTAGGCCTTAGCGGGAGATGGGAGACCCAGTACTTC	CASSVGLSGRWETQYF
NA	TRBV4-1	NA	TRBJ1-1	TGCGCCAGCAGCCCCCACGGGGGTCTGGAGAACACTGAAGCTTTCTTT	CASSPHGGLENTEAFF
NA	TRBV7-2	NA	TRBJ1-1	TGTGCCAGCAGCTTACACAGGGACACTGAAGCTTTCTTT	CASSLHRDTEAFF
TRBD1	TRBV4-1	NA	TRBJ2-1	TGCGCCAGCAGCCAATATACCGGGACAGGGGTCCCCAATGAGCAGTTCTTC	CASSQYTGTGVPNEQFF
TRBD1	TRBV7-8	few	TRBJ1-2	TGTGCCAGCAGCTACGGGACAGGGACTGGCTACACCTTC	CASSYGTGTGYTF
NA	TRBV15	NA	TRBJ2-7	TGTGCCACCGGCCGGGGTGTGGACGAGCAGTACTTC	CATGRGVDEQYF
TRBD2	TRBV30	NA	TRBJ2-7	TGTGCCTGGAGGGGACTAGCCTTCGAGCAGTACTTC	CAWRGLAFEQYF
NA	TRBV18	NA	TRBJ2-1	TGTGCCAGCTCACCCCAGGGGTATGAGCAGTTCTTC	CASSPQGYEQFF
TRBD2	TRBV19	NA	TRBJ2-1	TGTGCCAGTAGTATAACTAGCGGGAGCAATGAGCAGTTCTTC	CASSITSGSNEQFF
NA	TRBV4-1	once	TRBJ2-4	TGCGCCAGCAGTACGGGCAGTGGACAGAGCAAAAACATTCAGTACTTC	CASSTGSGQSKNIQYF
NA	TRBV18	NA	TRBJ1-1	TGTGCCAGCTCCCATAGTAAGAACACTGAAGCTTTCTTT	CASSHSKNTEAFF